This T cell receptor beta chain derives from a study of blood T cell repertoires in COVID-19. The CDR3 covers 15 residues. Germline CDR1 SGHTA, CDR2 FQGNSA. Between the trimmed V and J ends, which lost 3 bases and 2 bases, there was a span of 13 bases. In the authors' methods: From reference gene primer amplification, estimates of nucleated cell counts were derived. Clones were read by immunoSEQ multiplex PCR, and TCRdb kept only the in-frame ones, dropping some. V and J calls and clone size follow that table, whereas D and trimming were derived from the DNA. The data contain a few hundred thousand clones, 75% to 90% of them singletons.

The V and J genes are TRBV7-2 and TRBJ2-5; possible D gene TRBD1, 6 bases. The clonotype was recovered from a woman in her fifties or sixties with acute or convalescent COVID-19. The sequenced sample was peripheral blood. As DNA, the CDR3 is TGTGCCAGCAGCTTGACGAGGGGGATGCAAGAGACCCAGTACTTC. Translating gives CASSLTRGMQETQYF.